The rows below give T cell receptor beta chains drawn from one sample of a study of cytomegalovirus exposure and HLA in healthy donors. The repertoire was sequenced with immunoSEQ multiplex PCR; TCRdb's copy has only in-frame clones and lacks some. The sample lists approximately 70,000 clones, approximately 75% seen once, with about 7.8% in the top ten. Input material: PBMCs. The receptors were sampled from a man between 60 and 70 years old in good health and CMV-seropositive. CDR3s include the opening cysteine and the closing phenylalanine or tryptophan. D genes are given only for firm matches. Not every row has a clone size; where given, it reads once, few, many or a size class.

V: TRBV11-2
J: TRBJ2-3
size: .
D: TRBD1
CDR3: CASSSGQDSMTDTQYF
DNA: TGTGCCAGCAGCTCCGGACAGGACTCAATGACAGATACGCAGTATTTT

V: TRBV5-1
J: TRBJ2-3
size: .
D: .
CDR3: CASSLSEGTQYF
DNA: TGCGCCAGCAGCTTATCGGAGGGGACGCAGTATTTT

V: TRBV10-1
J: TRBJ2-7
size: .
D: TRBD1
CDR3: CASSDEPGQGNRYEQYF
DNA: TGCGCCAGCAGTGACGAACCGGGACAGGGAAATCGCTACGAGCAGTACTTC

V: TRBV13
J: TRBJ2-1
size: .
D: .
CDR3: CASSLTPPQGKGYEQFF
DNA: TGTGCCAGCAGCTTAACTCCACCGCAGGGTAAGGGGTATGAGCAGTTCTTC

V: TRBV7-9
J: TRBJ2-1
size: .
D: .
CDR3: CASSVGLGPGNEQFF
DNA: TGTGCCAGCAGCGTCGGCTTGGGCCCGGGGAATGAGCAGTTCTTC

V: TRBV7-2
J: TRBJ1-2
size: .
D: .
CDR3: CASSRQERNGYTF
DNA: TGTGCCAGCAGCCGACAGGAGCGAAATGGCTACACCTTC

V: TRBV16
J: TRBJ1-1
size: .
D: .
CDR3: CASSPSTANTEAFF
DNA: TGTGCCAGCAGCCCATCGACAGCAAACACTGAAGCTTTCTTT

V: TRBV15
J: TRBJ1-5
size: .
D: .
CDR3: CATSRFGGGGSQPQHF
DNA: TGTGCCACCAGCAGGTTCGGGGGGGGAGGAAGTCAGCCCCAGCATTTT

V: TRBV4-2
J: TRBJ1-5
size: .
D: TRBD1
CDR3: CASSQDPHRGRNQPQHF
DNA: TGTGCCAGCAGCCAAGATCCCCACAGGGGGCGAAATCAGCCCCAGCATTTT

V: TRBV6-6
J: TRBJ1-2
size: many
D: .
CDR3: CASSYGGPNYGYTF
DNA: TGTGCCAGCAGTTACGGAGGACCTAACTATGGCTACACCTTC

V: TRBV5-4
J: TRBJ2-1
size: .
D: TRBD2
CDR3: CASSPPGGGRQNYNEQFF
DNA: TGTGCCAGCAGCCCTCCGGGGGGCGGGAGGCAAAATTACAATGAGCAGTTCTTC

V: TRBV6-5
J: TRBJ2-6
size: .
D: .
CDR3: CASRKTASGANVLTF
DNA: TGTGCCAGCAGAAAAACAGCCTCTGGGGCCAACGTCCTGACTTTC

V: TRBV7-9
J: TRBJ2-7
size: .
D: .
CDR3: CASSRAHFEQYF
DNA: TGTGCCAGCAGCCGAGCCCATTTCGAGCAGTACTTC

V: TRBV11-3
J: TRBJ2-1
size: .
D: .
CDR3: CASSLVVGASSYNEQFF
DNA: TGTGCCAGCAGCTTAGTCGTAGGGGCTAGCTCCTACAATGAGCAGTTCTTC

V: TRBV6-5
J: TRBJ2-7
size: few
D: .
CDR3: CASSYSRAYYEQYF
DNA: TGTGCCAGCAGTTACTCGAGGGCTTACTACGAGCAGTACTTC

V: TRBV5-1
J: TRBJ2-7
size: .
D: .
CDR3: CASSSGSKMGGSNRVPYEQYF
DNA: TGCGCCAGCAGCTCGGGGTCGAAAATGGGCGGCTCAAACCGCGTTCCCTACGAGCAGTACTTC

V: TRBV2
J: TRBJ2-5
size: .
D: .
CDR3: CASSERMTAKETQYF
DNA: TGTGCCAGCAGTGAAAGGATGACAGCCAAAGAGACCCAGTACTTC

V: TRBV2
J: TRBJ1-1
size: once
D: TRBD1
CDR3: CASSRQGVNTEAFF
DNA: TGTGCCAGCAGCCGACAGGGGGTGAACACTGAAGCTTTCTTT

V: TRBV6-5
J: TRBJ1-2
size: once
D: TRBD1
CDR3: CASSKGQGLGGYTF
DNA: TGTGCCAGCAGTAAGGGACAGGGTCTGGGAGGCTACACCTTC

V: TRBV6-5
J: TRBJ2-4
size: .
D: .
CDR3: CASSGWESKNIQYF
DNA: TGTGCCAGCAGTGGATGGGAGAGCAAAAACATTCAGTACTTC

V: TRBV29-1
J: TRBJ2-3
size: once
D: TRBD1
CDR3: CSVDPGQGAVDTQYF
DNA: TGCAGCGTTGACCCGGGACAGGGGGCAGTAGATACGCAGTATTTT

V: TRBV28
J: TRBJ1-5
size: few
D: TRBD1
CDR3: CASSLRTGSNQPQHF
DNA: TGTGCCAGCAGTTTACGGACAGGGAGCAATCAGCCCCAGCATTTT

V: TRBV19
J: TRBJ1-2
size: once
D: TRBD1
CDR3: CASSQTGNYGYTF
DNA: TGTGCCAGTAGTCAGACAGGGAACTATGGCTACACCTTC

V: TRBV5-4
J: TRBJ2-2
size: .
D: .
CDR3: CASSLRGGTGELFF
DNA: TGTGCCAGCAGCTTGCGAGGGGGCACCGGGGAGCTGTTTTTT

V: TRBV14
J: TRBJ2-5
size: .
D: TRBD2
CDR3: CASSQATRGGTQYF
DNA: TGTGCCAGCAGCCAAGCAACTCGCGGGGGGACCCAGTACTTC

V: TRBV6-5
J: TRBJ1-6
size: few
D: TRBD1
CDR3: CASNDFRGNSPLHF
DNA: TGTGCCAGCAATGATTTCAGGGGGAATTCACCCCTCCACTTT

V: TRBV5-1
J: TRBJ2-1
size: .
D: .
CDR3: CASTLQGDEQFF
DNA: TGCGCCAGCACCCTCCAGGGCGATGAGCAGTTCTTC

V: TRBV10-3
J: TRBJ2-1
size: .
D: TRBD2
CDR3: CAISLSGTSGSGNYNEQFF
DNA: TGTGCCATCAGCTTATCCGGGACTAGCGGGAGTGGGAACTACAATGAGCAGTTCTTC

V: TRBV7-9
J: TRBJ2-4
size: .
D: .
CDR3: CASSQLRTADIQYF
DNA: TGTGCCAGCAGCCAGCTACGGACAGCGGACATTCAGTACTTC

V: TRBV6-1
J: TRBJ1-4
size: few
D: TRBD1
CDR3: CASSESRGLSFWEKLFF
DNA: TGTGCCAGCAGTGAATCAAGGGGGCTCTCTTTTTGGGAAAAACTGTTTTTT

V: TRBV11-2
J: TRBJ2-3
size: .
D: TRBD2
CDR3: CASSGGLAGLPDTQYF
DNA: TGTGCCAGCAGCGGGGGACTAGCGGGCCTCCCAGATACGCAGTATTTT

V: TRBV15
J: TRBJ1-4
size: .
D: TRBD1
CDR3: CATSSGTGSTNEKLFF
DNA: TGTGCCACCAGCAGCGGGACAGGGTCAACTAATGAAAAACTGTTTTTT

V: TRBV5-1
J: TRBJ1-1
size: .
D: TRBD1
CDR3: CASTSGTANFMNTEAFF
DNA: TGCGCCAGTACATCCGGGACAGCTAATTTCATGAACACTGAAGCTTTCTTT

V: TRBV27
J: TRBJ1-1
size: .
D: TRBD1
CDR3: CASSRPTGKGTEAFF
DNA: TGTGCCAGCAGTCGCCCGACAGGGAAAGGCACTGAAGCTTTCTTT

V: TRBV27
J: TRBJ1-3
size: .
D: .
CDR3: CASSLGGAGNTIYF
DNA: TGTGCCAGCAGTTTAGGGGGGGCTGGAAACACCATATATTTT

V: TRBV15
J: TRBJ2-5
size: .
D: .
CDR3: CATSREAGKETQYF
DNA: TGTGCCACCAGCAGAGAGGCGGGGAAAGAGACCCAGTACTTC

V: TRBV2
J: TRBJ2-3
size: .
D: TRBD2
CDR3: CASRLREGRGDTQYF
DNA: TGTGCCAGCAGACTACGGGAGGGTAGGGGAGATACGCAGTATTTT